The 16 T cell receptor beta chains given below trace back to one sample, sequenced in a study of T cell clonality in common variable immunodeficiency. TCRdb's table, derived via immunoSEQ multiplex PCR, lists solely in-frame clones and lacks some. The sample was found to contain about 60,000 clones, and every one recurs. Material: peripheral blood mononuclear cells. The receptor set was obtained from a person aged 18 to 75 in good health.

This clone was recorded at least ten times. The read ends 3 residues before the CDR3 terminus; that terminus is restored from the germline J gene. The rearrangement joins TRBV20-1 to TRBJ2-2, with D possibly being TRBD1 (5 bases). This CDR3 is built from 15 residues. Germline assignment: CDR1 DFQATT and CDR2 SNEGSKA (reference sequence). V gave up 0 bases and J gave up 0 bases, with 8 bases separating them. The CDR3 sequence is CSARDEQANTGELFF. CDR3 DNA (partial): TGCAGTGCTAGAGACGAACAGGCGAACACCGGGGAG.

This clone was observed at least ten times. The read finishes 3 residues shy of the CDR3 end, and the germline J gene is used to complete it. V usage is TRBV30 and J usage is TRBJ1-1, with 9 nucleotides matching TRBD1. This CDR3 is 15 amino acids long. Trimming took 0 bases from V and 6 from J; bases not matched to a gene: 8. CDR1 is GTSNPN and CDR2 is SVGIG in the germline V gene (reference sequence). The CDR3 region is CAWSVIWGQGPEAFF. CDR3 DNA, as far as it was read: TGTGCCTGGAGTGTAATTTGGGGACAGGGCCCTGAA.

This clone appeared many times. CDR3 in amino acids: CASSDTVSQPQHF. CDR3 DNA (partial): TGTGCCAGCAGTGATACGGTTAGCCAGCCC. The J gene is TRBJ1-5, the V gene TRBV6-1; D uncertain. The read terminates 3 residues before the CDR3 end, so the remaining end is supplied by the germline J gene. Germline CDR1 MNHNS, CDR2 SASEGT. The germline V and J ends were trimmed by 3 bases and 7 bases, with 10 bases remaining between them. The CDR3 spans 13 residues.

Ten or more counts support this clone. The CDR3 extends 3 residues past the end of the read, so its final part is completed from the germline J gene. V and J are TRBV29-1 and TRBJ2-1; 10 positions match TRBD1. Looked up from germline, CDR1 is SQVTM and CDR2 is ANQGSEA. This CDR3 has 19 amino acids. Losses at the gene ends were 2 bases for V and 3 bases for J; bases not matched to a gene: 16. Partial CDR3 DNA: TGCAGCGTTGAAAGGGGGTGGGGCCGGGGGACAGGGGACTACAATGAG. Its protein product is CSVERGWGRGTGDYNE. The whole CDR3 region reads CSVERGWGRGTGDYNEQFF.

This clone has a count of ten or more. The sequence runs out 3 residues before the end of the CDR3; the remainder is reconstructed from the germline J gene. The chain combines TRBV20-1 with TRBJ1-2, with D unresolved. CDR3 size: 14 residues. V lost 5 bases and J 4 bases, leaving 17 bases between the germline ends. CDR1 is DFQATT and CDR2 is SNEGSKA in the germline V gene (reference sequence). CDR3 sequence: CSAPRHSGPYGYTF. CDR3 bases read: TGCAGTGCTCCTCGGCACAGCGGGCCCTATGGC.

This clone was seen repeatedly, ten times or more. This CDR3 is CASSAGLGTGELFF. The CDR3 DNA, read in part, is TGTGCCAGCAGTGCAGGACTAGGCACCGGGGAG. The chain carries TRBV6-4 and TRBJ2-2; 7 bases map to TRBD2. The CDR3 end lies 3 residues beyond the end of the read and is filled in from the germline J gene. The germline V gene encodes CDR1 MRHNA and CDR2 SNTAGT. This CDR3 is 14 amino acids long. J gave up 4 bases and V 4 bases, and 3 bases lay outside the gene matches.

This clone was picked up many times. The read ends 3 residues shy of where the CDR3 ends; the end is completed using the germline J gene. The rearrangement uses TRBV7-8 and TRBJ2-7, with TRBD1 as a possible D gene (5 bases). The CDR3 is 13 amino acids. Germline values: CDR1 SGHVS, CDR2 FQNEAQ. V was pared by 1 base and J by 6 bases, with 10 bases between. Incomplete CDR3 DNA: TGTGCCAGCAGCTTAGACAGGAGCTCCGAG. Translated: CASSLDRSSE. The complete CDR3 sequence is CASSLDRSSEQYF.

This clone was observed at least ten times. The DNA read from the CDR3 is TGCGCCAGCAGTAAAACCCTCGGGACTGGCAGCACAGATACG. Amino acids: CASSKTLGTGSTDT. The CDR3 in its entirety is CASSKTLGTGSTDTQYF. This chain uses TRBV10-1 with TRBJ2-3; D is possibly TRBD2 (6 bases). The read finishes 3 residues shy of the CDR3 end, and the germline J gene is used to complete it. This CDR3 has 17 residues. Deletions cut 5 bases from V and 0 bases from J, with 18 bases between. CDR1 is WNHNN and CDR2 is SYGVQD in the germline V gene (reference sequence).

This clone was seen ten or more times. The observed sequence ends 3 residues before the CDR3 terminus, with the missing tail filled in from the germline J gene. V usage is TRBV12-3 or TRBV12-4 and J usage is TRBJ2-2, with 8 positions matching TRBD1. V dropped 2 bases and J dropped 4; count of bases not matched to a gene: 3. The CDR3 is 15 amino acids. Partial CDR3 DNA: TGTGCCAGCAGTTTAAGACAGGGGCGCACCGGGGAG. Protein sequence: CASSLRQGRTGE. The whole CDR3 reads CASSLRQGRTGELFF.

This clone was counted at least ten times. The CDR3 DNA, read in part, is TGTGCCAGCAGCCGAACATCGAACACCGGGGAG. Encoded protein: CASSRTSNTGE. In full, the CDR3 reads CASSRTSNTGELFF. V is TRBV11-2 and J is TRBJ2-2; D not resolved. The read is 3 residues too short to cover the CDR3 end, so that end is filled in from the germline J gene. V was shortened by 5 bases and J by 0 bases, with 7 bases between the two germline ends. CDR3 length: 14 residues. Germline CDR1 is SGHAT and CDR2 is FQNNGV.

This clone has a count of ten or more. The CDR3 protein is CASIRPGTDSGNTIYF. CDR3 DNA (partial): TGTGCCAGTATACGTCCCGGGACAGACTCTGGAAACACC. The V call is TRBV19, the J call TRBJ1-3; 7 bases are a match to TRBD1. The read comes to an end 3 residues before the CDR3 does, leaving the germline J gene to fill in the end. CDR1 and CDR2 from the germline V gene are LNHDA and SQIVND (reference sequence). This CDR3 spans 16 amino acids. The ends lost 7 bases at V and 0 bases at J; junction bases unmatched: 9.

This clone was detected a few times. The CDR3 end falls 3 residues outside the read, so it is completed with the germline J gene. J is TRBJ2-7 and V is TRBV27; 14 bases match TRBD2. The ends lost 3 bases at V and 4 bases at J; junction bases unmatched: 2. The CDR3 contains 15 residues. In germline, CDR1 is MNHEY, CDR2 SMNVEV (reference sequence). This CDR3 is CASSLTSGRGYEQYF. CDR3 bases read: TGTGCCAGCAGTTTGACTAGCGGGAGGGGGTACGAG.

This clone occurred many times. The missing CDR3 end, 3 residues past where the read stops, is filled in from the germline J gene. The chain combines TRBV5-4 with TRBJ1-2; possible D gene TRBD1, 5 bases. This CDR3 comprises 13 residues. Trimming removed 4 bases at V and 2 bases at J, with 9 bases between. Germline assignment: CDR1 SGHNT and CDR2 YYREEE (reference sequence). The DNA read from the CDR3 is TGTGCCAGCAGCCCGGACATGAACTATGGC. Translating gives CASSPDMNYG. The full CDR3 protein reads CASSPDMNYGYTF.

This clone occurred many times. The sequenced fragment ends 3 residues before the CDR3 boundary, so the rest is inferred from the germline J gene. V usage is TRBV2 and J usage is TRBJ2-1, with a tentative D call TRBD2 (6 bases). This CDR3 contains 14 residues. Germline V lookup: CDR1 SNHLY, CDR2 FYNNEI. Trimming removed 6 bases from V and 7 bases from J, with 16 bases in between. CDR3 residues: CASRGTSPGNEQFF. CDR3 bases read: TGTGCCAGCAGGGGAACTAGCCCAGGAAATGAG.

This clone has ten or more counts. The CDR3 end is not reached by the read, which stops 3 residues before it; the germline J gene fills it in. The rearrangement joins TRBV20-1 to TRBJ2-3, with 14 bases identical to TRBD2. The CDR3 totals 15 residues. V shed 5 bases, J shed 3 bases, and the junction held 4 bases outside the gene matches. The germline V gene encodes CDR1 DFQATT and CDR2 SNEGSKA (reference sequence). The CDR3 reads CSAGTSGSSTDTQYF. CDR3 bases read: TGCAGTGCTGGGACTAGCGGGAGTAGTACAGATACG.

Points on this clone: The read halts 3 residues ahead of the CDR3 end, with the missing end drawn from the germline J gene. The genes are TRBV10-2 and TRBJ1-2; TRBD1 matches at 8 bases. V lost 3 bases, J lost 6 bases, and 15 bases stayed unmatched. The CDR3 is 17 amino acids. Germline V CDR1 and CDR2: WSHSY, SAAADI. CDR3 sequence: CASSDPILDREGHGYTF. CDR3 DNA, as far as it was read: TGCGCCAGCAGTGACCCTATCCTGGACAGGGAAGGGCATGGC.